This entry lists 17 T cell receptor beta chains sequenced from one sample in a study of cytomegalovirus exposure and HLA in healthy donors. The PCR had 60 Vbeta and 13 Jbeta primers. Produced via immunoSEQ multiplex PCR; TCRdb's table is partial and in-frame only. Its clone listing holds 150,000 or so clones. Sequencing was performed on PBMCs. Receptor source: a man aged 30-40 years in good health and CMV-seronegative.

The chain carries TRBV5-1 and TRBJ1-2; TRBD1 might be the D (5 bases). Trimming left V 0 bases short and J 8 bases short, with 17 bases between. The CDR3 spans 15 residues. The germline V gene encodes CDR1 SGHRS and CDR2 YFSETQ. The CDR3 is CASSLEAGLVRGYTF. The CDR3, as DNA: TGCGCCAGCAGCTTGGAGGCAGGGCTGGTGAGGGGCTACACCTTC.

The chain employs TRBV28 and TRBJ2-2; D is possibly TRBD2 (6 bases). V lost 8 bases to trimming and J lost 2 bases, with 12 bases between them. The V gene's germline CDR1 is MDHEN and CDR2 SYDVKM. The CDR3 has 14 amino acids. The CDR3 loop is CASFRRGNTGELFF. The CDR3 DNA follows: TGTGCCAGCTTTAGGAGGGGAAACACCGGGGAGCTGTTTTTT.

The CDR3 DNA follows: TGTGCCAGCAGTTCTATAGCGGGAGCTGCGCCCTACGAGCAGTACTTC. It translates to CASSSIAGAAPYEQYF. The chain joins TRBV11-2 to TRBJ2-7; 9 bases agree with TRBD2. The germline CDR1 and CDR2 sequences are SGHAT and FQNNGV. Unmatched junction bases numbered 11, after V lost 6 bases and J lost 2 bases. The CDR3 has 16 residues.

V gene TRBV7-6 combines with J gene TRBJ2-5; 7 bases match TRBD2. Trimming took 3 bases from V and 7 from J; bases not matched to a gene: 2. The length of the CDR3 is 12 residues. Germline loops: CDR1 SGHVS, CDR2 FNYEAQ. The CDR3 spells CASSFSGGTQYF. Written as DNA, the CDR3 is TGTGCCAGCAGCTTCTCGGGAGGGACCCAGTACTTC.

DNA for the CDR3: TGTGCCAGCAGCCCCGGGGGGGGTTTGACCACTGAAGCTTTCTTT. Amino acids: CASSPGGGLTTEAFF. This chain connects TRBV7-2 to TRBJ1-1; tentative D call: TRBD1 (5 bases). The CDR3 has 15 amino acids. Looked up from germline, CDR1 is SGHTA and CDR2 is FQGNSA. Between the trimmed V and J ends, which lost 5 bases and 4 bases, there was a span of 17 bases.

The chain carries TRBV6-1 and TRBJ2-3; 7 bases are shared with TRBD2. Germline V CDR1 and CDR2: MNHNS, SASEGT. The CDR3 extends over 14 amino acids. V shed 8 bases and J 0 bases; nucleotides not matched to a gene: 5. As DNA, the CDR3 is TGTGCCAGCGGTGGACTAGATAGCACAGATACGCAGTATTTT. Residues: CASGGLDSTDTQYF.

The rearrangement joins TRBV30 to TRBJ2-5; 14 bases fit TRBD2. V lost 7 bases and J lost 5; bases outside the gene matches: 6. From germline, CDR1 is GTSNPN and CDR2 SVGIG (reference sequence). The CDR3 has 14 residues. Here the CDR3 DNA reads TGTGCCTACCGGACTAGCGGGAGGCTGGAGACCCAGTACTTC. Encoded protein: CAYRTSGRLETQYF.

The J gene is TRBJ1-5, the V gene TRBV7-8, with a weak D call TRBD1 (6 bases). V gave up 4 bases and J gave up 3 bases, with 13 bases separating them. Germline loops: CDR1 SGHVS, CDR2 FQNEAQ. The CDR3 is 15 residues long. CDR3 sequence: CASSSIYRDNQPQHF. CDR3 coding DNA: TGTGCCAGCAGCTCGATCTACAGGGACAATCAGCCCCAGCATTTT.

With respect to this clone: Distinct nucleotide sequences in the sample also encode this CDR3. J is TRBJ1-2 and V is TRBV28, with D unresolved. Germline values: CDR1 MDHEN, CDR2 SYDVKM. The CDR3 runs 12 residues. V was clipped by 2 bases and J by 4 bases, with 5 bases between them. As DNA, the CDR3 is TGTGCCAGCAGTTTAAGAGGCTATGGCTACACCTTC. It yields the protein CASSLRGYGYTF.

The chain recombines TRBV28 with TRBJ2-2; 16 bases map to TRBD2. V was pared by 5 bases and J by 1 base, with 7 bases of the junction left unmatched. Germline V gene lookup returns CDR1 MDHEN and CDR2 SYDVKM. This CDR3 contains 19 residues. The chain's CDR3 is CASSPPGLAGGRNTGELFF. The CDR3 DNA reads as TGTGCCAGCAGTCCGCCGGGACTAGCGGGAGGGAGGAACACCGGGGAGCTGTTTTTT.

The DNA of the CDR3 is TGTGCCAGCACCCCCACCGAGGCGGGTAACTATGGCTACACCTTC. Amino acid sequence: CASTPTEAGNYGYTF. The rearrangement joins TRBV6-4 to TRBJ1-2; no definite D call. The CDR3 has 15 amino acids. V was trimmed by 7 bases and J by 1 base, leaving 16 bases between them. Germline values: CDR1 MRHNA, CDR2 SNTAGT.

The chain recombines TRBV7-6 with TRBJ2-7, with D tentatively TRBD1 (6 bases). V lost 1 base, J lost 1 base, and 8 bases lay in between. This CDR3 region has 14 residues. Germline V gene sequence: CDR1 SGHVS, CDR2 FNYEAQ. This chain's CDR3 is CASSLEDRSYEQYF. The CDR3 bases are TGTGCCAGCAGCTTAGAGGACAGATCCTACGAGCAGTACTTC.

The J gene is TRBJ2-7, the V gene TRBV30, with D unclear. The CDR3 consists of 11 residues. Germline-derived CDR1 and CDR2 are GTSNPN and SVGIG (reference sequence). V dropped 1 base and J dropped 6 bases, with 7 bases sitting between them. DNA of the CDR3: TGTGCCTGGAGTGGGGCCTTCGAGCAGTACTTC. This translates into CAWSGAFEQYF.

With regard to this clone: At one boundary the junction diverges from the germline segment, which might be a read error. This chain joins TRBV11-2 and TRBJ2-2; D unclear. The germline gives CDR1 SGHAT, CDR2 FQNNGV. The CDR3 sequence is 12 residues long. CDR3 loop: CASSQNNGELFF. The CDR3 DNA sequence: TGTGCCAGCAGCCAGAACAACGGGGAGCTGTTTTTT.

V is TRBV7-9 and J is TRBJ2-6, with D possibly TRBD1 on 6 matching bases. Germline CDR1 reads SEHNR; CDR2 reads FQNEAQ (reference sequence). The CDR3 spans 18 residues. V lost 3 bases and J lost 0, with 15 bases in between. The CDR3 coding sequence is TGTGCCAGCAGCTTTCCAGGGGTTCACAGCTCTGGGGCCAACGTCCTGACTTTC. Residues: CASSFPGVHSSGANVLTF.

The V and J genes are TRBV12-2 and TRBJ2-7; the DNA was not used to check the table's D call, TRBD2. TRBV12-2 is noted as a pseudogene. The CDR3 loop spans 18 amino acids. CDR3 nucleotide sequence: TGTGCAAGTCGCTTAGCGATAGCGGGAGGACCCTACGGAGGCGAGCAGTACTTC. Its protein is CASRLAIAGGPYGGEQYF.

This chain connects TRBV5-1 to TRBJ2-3; the match to TRBD2 covers 11 bases. J was trimmed by 2 bases and V by 3 bases; bases with no gene match: 5. In germline, CDR1 is SGHRS, CDR2 YFSETQ. The CDR3 is 16 residues long. CDR3 bases: TGCGCCAGCAGCTGGGGGACTAGCGGACTCACAGATACGCAGTATTTT. Amino acids: CASSWGTSGLTDTQYF.